The clone carrying this TCR beta chain has a handful of counts. The antigen is undetermined. V dropped 5 bases and J dropped 1 base, with 16 bases sitting between them. The CDR3 totals 15 residues. Germline V gene data show CDR1 as SQVTM and CDR2 as ANQGSEA. Expressed TCRB transcripts were sequenced because the entire RNA isolate underwent reverse transcription. Clones were sequenced by immunoSEQ multiplex PCR, and TCRdb holds only the in-frame ones, with some missing. The sample holds about 650,000 clones, over 10% seen once. This entry comes from a study of beta chain features in type 1 diabetes. Broader study findings: Type 1 diabetes patients had moderately but significantly shorter TCRB CDR3s in all four CD4+ subsets.

The TCR was taken from a man younger than 45 with type 1 diabetes. Sequencing was carried out using naive CD4+ T cells from blood. The chain employs TRBV29-1 and TRBJ2-3; D remains ambiguous. CDR3 loop: CSVRQSGRGTDTQYF. CDR3 DNA sequence: TGCAGCGTTCGTCAGTCTGGACGGGGCACAGATACGCAGTATTTT.